The 10 T cell receptor beta chains presented below share a single source sample, sequenced in a study of OX40 agonist ivuxolimab in advanced cancers. TCRdb keeps only in-frame clones here, not all; method: immunoSEQ multiplex PCR. The sample carries 70,000 to 85,000 clones, 86% recorded once. The sequences come from CD4+ or CD8+ T cells sorted from blood, collected in a trial of the OX40 agonist ivuxolimab. These receptors were taken from an adult with an advanced solid tumor such as melanoma, head and neck, liver or kidney cancer.

This clone was picked up a small number of times. This CDR3 is CASSMFTGTGAYQPQHF. The CDR3 nucleotides are TGTGCCAGCAGCATGTTTACCGGGACAGGGGCCTATCAGCCCCAGCATTTT. The rearrangement links TRBV5-6 to TRBJ1-5, with TRBD1 matching over 10 bases. Per the germline V gene, CDR1 is SGHDT and CDR2 is YYEEEE. V was clipped by 4 bases and J by 5 bases; unmatched bases: 12. The CDR3 spans 17 residues.

The rearrangement joins TRBV30 to TRBJ2-2, with 10 positions matching TRBD2. This CDR3 region has 15 residues. V gave up 6 bases and J gave up 5 bases; unmatched junction bases: 9. The germline V gene encodes CDR1 GTSNPN and CDR2 SVGIG (reference sequence). DNA for the CDR3: TGTGCCTGTAATCTAGCGGGAGCAGGGACCGGGGAGCTGTTTTTT. Residues: CACNLAGAGTGELFF.

This clone has just a few counts. The chain uses TRBV9 and TRBJ1-1; perhaps TRBD1 as D (5 bases). CDR1 and CDR2 (germline): SGDLS, YYNGEE. The V and J ends lost 6 bases and 2 bases respectively, with 14 bases between them. The CDR3 contains 14 residues. This CDR3 reads CASTPGGVNTEAFF. In DNA form, the CDR3 reads TGTGCCAGCACCCCGGGGGGGGTAAACACTGAAGCTTTCTTT.

In this sample, this clone turned up once. The chain carries TRBV2 and TRBJ2-2; tentatively, D is TRBD2 (6 bases). Trimming stripped 8 bases from V and 4 bases from J, with 11 bases between. The CDR3 runs 13 residues. CDR1 is SNHLY and CDR2 is FYNNEI in the germline V gene. This CDR3 reads CASGGTSTGELFF. The CDR3 DNA is TGTGCCAGCGGAGGGACCAGCACCGGGGAGCTGTTTTTT.

The chain couples TRBV27 to TRBJ1-2; 8 bases line up with TRBD1. The CDR3 has 11 residues. V gave up 8 bases and J gave up 4 bases; unmatched junction bases: 0. The germline gives CDR1 MNHEY, CDR2 SMNVEV (reference sequence). The CDR3 coding sequence is TGTGCCAGCGGGACAGGCTATGGCTACACCTTC. This encodes CASGTGYGYTF.

This clone is labeled medium-sized. This sample includes further DNA sequences coding for the same CDR3. The V gene is TRBV5-5, the J gene TRBJ1-2, with a tentative D call TRBD1 (5 bases). CDR1 SGHKS and CDR2 YYEKEE come from the germline V gene (reference sequence). CDR3 length: 14 amino acids. V was clipped by 4 bases and J by 0 bases, with 10 bases between them. The CDR3 DNA follows: TGTGCCAGCAGCCTCGGGACTGCTAACTATGGCTACACCTTC. Translating it yields CASSLGTANYGYTF.

Comments on this clone: At the DNA level, this CDR3 is encoded by other sequences in the same sample as well. The rearrangement links TRBV10-1 to TRBJ1-1, with D hard to call. The germline V gene has CDR1 WNHNN and CDR2 SYGVQD (reference sequence). The germline V and J ends were trimmed by 6 bases and 0 bases, with 17 bases remaining between them. This CDR3 contains 16 residues. Here the CDR3 reads CASRGSTWHLNTEAFF. The CDR3 DNA reads as TGCGCCAGCAGGGGGTCGACATGGCACTTGAACACTGAAGCTTTCTTT.

The chain uses TRBV7-9 and TRBJ2-7; D assignment may be TRBD1 or TRBD2 (5 bases each). The CDR3 sequence is 15 residues long. Germline CDR1 and CDR2: SEHNR and FQNEAQ (reference sequence). V gave up 5 bases and J gave up 6 bases, with 20 bases separating them. DNA of the CDR3: TGTGCCAGCAGCGTACTCCCGGGACCCCCAGGCGAGCAGTACTTC. Translated: CASSVLPGPPGEQYF.

This chain uses TRBV25-1 with TRBJ2-7; D is unclear. V was trimmed by 0 bases and J by 3 bases, leaving 9 bases between them. The CDR3 runs to 14 residues. CDR1 is MGHDK and CDR2 is SYGVNS in the germline V gene. The CDR3 here is CASSEYGPRYEQYF. The CDR3 nucleotides are TGTGCCAGCAGTGAATATGGGCCCCGCTACGAGCAGTACTTC.

As to this clone: Within the sample, other DNA sequences also encode this same CDR3. This chain uses TRBV6-6 with TRBJ1-1, with 10 bases aligning to TRBD1. This CDR3 spans 15 amino acids. Germline V gives CDR1 MNHNY, CDR2 SVGAGI (reference sequence). J gave up 5 bases and V 0 bases, and 3 bases lay outside the gene matches. CDR3 DNA sequence: TGTGCCAGCAGTTACTCGGGGACAGGGGCTACTGAAGCTTTCTTT. As protein: CASSYSGTGATEAFF.